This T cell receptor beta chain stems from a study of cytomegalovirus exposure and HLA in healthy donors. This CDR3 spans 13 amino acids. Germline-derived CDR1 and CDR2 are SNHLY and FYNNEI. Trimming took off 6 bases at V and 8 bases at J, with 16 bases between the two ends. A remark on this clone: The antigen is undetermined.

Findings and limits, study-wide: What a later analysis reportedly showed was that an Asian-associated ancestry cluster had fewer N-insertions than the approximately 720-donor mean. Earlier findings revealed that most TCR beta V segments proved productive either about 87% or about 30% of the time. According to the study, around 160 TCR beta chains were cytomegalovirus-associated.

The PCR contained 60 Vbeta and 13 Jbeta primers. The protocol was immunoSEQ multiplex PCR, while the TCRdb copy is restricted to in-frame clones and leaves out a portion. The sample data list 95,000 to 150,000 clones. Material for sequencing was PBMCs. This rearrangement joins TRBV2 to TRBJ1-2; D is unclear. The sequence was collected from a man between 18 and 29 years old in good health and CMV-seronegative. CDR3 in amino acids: CASRATSPGGYTF. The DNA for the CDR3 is TGTGCCAGCAGGGCCACGTCCCCCGGGGGCTACACCTTC.